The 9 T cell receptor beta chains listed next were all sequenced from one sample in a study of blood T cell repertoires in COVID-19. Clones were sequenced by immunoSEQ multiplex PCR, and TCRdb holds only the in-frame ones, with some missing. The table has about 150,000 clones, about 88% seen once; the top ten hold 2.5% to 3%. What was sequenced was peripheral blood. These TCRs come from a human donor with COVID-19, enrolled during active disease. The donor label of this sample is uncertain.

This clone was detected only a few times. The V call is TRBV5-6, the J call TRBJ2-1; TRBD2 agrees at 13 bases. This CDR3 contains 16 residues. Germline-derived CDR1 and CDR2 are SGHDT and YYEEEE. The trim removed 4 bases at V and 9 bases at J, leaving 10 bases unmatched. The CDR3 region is CASSVQTSGGSFEQFF. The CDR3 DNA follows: TGTGCCAGCAGCGTTCAGACTAGCGGGGGGTCGTTTGAGCAGTTCTTC. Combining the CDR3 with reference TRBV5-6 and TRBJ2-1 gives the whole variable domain DAGVTQSPTHLIKTRGQQVTLRCSPKSGHDTVSWYQQALGQGPQFIFQYYEEEERQRGNFPDRFSGHQFPNYSSELNVNALLLGDSALYLCASSVQTSGGSFEQFFGPGTRLTVL.

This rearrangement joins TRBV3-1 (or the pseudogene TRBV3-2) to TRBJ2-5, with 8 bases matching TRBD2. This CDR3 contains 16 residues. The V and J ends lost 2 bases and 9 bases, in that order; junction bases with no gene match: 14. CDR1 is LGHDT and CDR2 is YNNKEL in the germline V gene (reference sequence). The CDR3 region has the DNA TGTGCCAGCAGCCAAAGCAAACGGGAGGGCTTTGAGGCCCAGTACTTC. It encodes CASSQSKREGFEAQYF.

In DNA, the CDR3 is TGTGCCAGCAGCTTTAGCGGGGGTGGCACAGATACGCAGTATTTT. Residues: CASSFSGGGTDTQYF. The V and J genes are TRBV5-6 and TRBJ2-3; 9 bases line up with TRBD2. V dropped 2 bases and J dropped 1; count of bases not matched to a gene: 2. This CDR3 region has 15 residues. Looked up from germline, CDR1 is SGHDT and CDR2 is YYEEEE.

The CDR3 loop reads CSAPWGGGPSGNTEAFF. In DNA, the CDR3 is TGCAGCGCTCCTTGGGGCGGAGGGCCATCAGGGAACACTGAAGCTTTCTTT. This chain uses TRBV29-1 with TRBJ1-1, with D tentatively TRBD1 (5 bases). Trimming cost V 7 bases and J 1 base, with 25 bases left between them. The CDR3 has 17 amino acids. Germline loops: CDR1 SQVTM, CDR2 ANQGSEA. Filled out from reference TRBV29-1 and TRBJ1-1, the complete variable domain reads SAVISQKPSRDICQRGTSLTIQCQVDSQVTMMFWYRQQPGQSLTLIATANQGSEATYESGFVIDKFPISRPNLTFSTLTVSNMSPEDSSIYLCSAPWGGGPSGNTEAFFGQGTRLTVV.

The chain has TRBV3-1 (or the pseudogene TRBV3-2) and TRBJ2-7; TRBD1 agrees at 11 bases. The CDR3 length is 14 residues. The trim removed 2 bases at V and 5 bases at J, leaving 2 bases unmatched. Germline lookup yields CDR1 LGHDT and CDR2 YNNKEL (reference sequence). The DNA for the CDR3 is TGTGCCAGCAGCCAAAGGGGACAGGGGGACGAGCAGTACTTC. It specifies CASSQRGQGDEQYF.

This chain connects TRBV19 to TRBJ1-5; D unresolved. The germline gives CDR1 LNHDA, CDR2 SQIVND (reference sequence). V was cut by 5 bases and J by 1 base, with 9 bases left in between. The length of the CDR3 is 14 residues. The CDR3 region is CASSGIGSNQPQHF. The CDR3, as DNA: TGTGCCAGTAGTGGAATCGGGAGCAATCAGCCCCAGCATTTT.

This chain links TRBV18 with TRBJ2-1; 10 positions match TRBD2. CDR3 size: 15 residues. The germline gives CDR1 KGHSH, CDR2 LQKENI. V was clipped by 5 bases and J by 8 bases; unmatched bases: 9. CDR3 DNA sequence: TGTGCCAGCTCAACTATAGCGGGAGGAACTGATGAGCAGTTCTTC. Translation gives CASSTIAGGTDEQFF.

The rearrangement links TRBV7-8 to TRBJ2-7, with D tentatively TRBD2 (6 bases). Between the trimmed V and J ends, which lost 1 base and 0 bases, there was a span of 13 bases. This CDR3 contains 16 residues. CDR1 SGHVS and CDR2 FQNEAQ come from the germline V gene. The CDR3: CASSLGAGYSSYEQYF. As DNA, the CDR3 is TGTGCCAGCAGCTTAGGGGCGGGGTACAGCTCCTACGAGCAGTACTTC.

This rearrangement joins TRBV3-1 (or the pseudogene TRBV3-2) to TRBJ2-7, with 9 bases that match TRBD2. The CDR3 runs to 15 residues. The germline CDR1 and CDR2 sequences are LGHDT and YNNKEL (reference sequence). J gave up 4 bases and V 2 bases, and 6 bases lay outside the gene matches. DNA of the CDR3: TGTGCCAGCAGCCAATACGCGGGGGGGACGTACGAGCAGTACTTC. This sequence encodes CASSQYAGGTYEQYF.